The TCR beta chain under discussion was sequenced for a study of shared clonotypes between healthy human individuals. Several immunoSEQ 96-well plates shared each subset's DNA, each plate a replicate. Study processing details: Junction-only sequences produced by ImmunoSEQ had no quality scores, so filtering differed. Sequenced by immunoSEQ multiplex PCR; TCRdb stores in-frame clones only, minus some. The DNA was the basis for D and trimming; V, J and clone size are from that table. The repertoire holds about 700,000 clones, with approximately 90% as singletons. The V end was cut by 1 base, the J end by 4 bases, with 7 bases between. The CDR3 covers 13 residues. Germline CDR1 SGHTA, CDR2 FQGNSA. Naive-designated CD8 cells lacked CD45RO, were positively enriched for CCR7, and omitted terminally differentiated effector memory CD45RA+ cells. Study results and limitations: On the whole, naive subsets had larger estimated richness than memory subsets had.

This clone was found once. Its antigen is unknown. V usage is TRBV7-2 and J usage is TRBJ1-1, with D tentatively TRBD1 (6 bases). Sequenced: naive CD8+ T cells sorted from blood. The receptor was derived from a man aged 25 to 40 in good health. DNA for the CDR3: TGTGCCAGCAGCTTAGTGGGGGCCACTGAAGCTTTCTTT. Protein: CASSLVGATEAFF.